This TCR beta chain was identified during a study of T-cell memory formation after mild COVID-19. Study-wide results and limits: CD4+ contracting clones were mainly CM and EM; CD8+ ones, EMRA. The SARS-CoV-2 specificity of second-wave clones reaching peak at day 37 remained unverified.

In the case of this clonotype: As yet, its antigen is unknown.

Constant-segment-primed 5'RACE gave TCR alpha and TCR beta cDNA libraries with sample barcodes and UMIs. MiXCR, run by TCRdb on the 5' RACE reads, gives a single entry per CDR3 protein. The repertoire consists of 340,000 or so distinct CDR3 sequences, with approximately 12% occurring once and the leading ten covering 20% to 25%. This CDR3 comprises 10 residues. Trimming shortened V by 11 bases and J by 10 bases, and 12 bases separated the two germline ends. CDR1 SEHNR and CDR2 FQNEAQ come from the germline V gene (reference sequence). The sequence came from a man aged 18 to 29 who had mild COVID-19 (a few samples of this study predate the infection). Cell type and time point are not known. This chain connects TRBV7-9 to TRBJ2-1; D ambiguous. Sequencing input: PBMCs or a T cell subset sorted from them (not recorded which). This CDR3 is CAESQTEQFF. The CDR3 nucleotides read TGTGCCGAGTCCCAAACCGAGCAGTTCTTC.